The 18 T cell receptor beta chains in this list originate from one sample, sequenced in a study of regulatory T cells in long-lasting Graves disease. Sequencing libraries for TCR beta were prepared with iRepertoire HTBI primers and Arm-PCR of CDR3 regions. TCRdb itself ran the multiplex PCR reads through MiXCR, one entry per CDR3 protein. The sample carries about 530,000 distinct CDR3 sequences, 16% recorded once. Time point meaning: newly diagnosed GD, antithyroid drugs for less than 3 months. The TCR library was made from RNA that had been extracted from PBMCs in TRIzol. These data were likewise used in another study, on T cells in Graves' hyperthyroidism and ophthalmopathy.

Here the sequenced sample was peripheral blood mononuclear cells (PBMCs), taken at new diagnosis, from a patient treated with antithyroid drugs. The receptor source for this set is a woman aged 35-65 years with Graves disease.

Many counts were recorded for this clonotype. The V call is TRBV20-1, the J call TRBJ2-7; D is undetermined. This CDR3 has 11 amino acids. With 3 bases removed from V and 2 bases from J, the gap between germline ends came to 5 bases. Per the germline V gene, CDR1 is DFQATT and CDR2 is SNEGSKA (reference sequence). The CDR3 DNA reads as TGCAGTGCTAGCCTCACCTACGAGCAGTACTTC. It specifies CSASLTYEQYF.

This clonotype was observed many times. This CDR3 is CASTGLNNEQFF. In DNA, the CDR3 is TGTGCCAGCACAGGGTTAAACAATGAGCAGTTCTTC. The V gene is TRBV6-1, the J gene TRBJ2-1; D might be TRBD1 (5 bases). The CDR3 loop spans 12 amino acids. The V end lost 7 bases, the J end lost 5 bases, and 9 bases lay between the germline ends. CDR1 and CDR2 from the germline V gene are MNHNS and SASEGT.

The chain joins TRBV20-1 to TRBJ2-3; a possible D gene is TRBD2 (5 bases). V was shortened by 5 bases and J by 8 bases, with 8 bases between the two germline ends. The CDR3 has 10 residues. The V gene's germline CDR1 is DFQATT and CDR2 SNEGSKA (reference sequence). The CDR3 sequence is CSALAVTQYF. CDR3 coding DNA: TGCAGTGCTCTAGCAGTTACGCAGTATTTT.

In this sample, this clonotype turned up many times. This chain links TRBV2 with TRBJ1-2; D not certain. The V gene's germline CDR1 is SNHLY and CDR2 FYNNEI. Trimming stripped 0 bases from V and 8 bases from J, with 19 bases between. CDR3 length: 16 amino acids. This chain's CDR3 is CASSEATLLQSRGYTF. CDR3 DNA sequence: TGTGCCAGCAGTGAAGCGACCCTTCTACAGTCGAGGGGCTACACCTTC.

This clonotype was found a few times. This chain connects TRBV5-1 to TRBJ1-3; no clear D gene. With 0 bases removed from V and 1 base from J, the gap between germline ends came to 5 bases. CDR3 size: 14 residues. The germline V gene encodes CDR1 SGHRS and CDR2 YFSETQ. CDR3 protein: CASSLDLSGNTIYF. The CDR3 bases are TGCGCCAGCAGCTTGGACTTGTCTGGAAACACCATATATTTT.

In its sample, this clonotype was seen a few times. The CDR3 DNA reads TGTGCCAGCAGCTTCCCGGGGATGGAGACCCAGTACTTC. It translates to CASSFPGMETQYF. The rearrangement links TRBV7-9 to TRBJ2-5; possible D gene TRBD2, 5 bases. V was clipped by 3 bases and J by 5 bases, with 10 bases between them. This CDR3 contains 13 residues. The germline V gene has CDR1 SEHNR and CDR2 FQNEAQ (reference sequence).

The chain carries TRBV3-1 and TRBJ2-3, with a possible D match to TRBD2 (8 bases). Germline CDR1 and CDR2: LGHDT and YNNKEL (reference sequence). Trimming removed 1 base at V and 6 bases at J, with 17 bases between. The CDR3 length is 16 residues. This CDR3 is CASSQGLGGGGDTQYF. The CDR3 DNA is TGTGCCAGCAGCCAAGGATTAGGGGGCGGGGGGGATACGCAGTATTTT.

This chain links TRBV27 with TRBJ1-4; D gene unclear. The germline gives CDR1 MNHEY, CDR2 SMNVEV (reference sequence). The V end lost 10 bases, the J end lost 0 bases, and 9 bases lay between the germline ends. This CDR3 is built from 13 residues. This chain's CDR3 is CATSKATNEKLFF. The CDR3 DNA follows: TGTGCCACCTCTAAAGCAACTAATGAAAAACTGTTTTTT.

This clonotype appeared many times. The CDR3 DNA is TGCAGTGCTAGAAGAGTCCTAGCGGGGGGGCCGTTTGGGTTAGATGAGCAGTTCTTC. It specifies CSARRVLAGGPFGLDEQFF. The chain carries TRBV20-1 and TRBJ2-1; 12 bases are a match to TRBD2. J gave up 8 bases and V 2 bases, and 19 bases lay outside the gene matches. CDR1 DFQATT and CDR2 SNEGSKA come from the germline V gene (reference sequence). This CDR3 spans 19 amino acids.

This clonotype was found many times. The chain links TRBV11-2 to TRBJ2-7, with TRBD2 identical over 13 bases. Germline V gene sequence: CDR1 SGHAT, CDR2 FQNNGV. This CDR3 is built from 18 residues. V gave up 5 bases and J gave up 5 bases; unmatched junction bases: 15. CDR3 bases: TGTGCCAGCAGCCTGAGGGTTGGGACTAGCGGGGTCTCTCACGAGCAGTACTTC. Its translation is CASSLRVGTSGVSHEQYF.

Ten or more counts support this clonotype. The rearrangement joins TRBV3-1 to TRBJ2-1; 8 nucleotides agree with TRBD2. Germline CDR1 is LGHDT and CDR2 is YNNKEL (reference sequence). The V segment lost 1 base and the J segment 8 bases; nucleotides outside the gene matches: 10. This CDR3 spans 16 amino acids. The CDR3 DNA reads TGTGCCAGCAGCCAAGGGGGCTGGACTAGCAGGGATGAGCAGTTCTTC. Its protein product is CASSQGGWTSRDEQFF.

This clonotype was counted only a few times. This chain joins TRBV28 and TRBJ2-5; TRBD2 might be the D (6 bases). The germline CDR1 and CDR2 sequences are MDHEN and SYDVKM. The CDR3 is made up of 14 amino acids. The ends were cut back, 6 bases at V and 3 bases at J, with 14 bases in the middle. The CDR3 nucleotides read TGTGCCAGCAGCCTCCTCTGGGGGGAAGAGACCCAGTACTTC. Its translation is CASSLLWGEETQYF.

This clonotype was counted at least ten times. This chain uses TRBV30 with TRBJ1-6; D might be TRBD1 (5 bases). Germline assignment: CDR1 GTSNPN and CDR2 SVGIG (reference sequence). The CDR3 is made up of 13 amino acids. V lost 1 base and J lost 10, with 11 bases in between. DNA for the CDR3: TGTGCCTGGAGTGGGCAGGGTCGATCACCCCTCCACTTT. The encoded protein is CAWSGQGRSPLHF.

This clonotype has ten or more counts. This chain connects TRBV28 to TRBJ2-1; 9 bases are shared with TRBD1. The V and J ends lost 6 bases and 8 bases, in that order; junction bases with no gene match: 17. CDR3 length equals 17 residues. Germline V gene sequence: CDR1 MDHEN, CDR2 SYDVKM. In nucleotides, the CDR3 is TGTGCCAGCAGCCAAGTTTACGGGACAGGGACACAAGATGAGCAGTTCTTC. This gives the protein CASSQVYGTGTQDEQFF.

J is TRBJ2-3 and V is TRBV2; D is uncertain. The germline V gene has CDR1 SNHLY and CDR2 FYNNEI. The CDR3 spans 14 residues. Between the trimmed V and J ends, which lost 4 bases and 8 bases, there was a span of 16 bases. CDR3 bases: TGTGCCAGCAGTGGCCTGGACCCCTTGGGTACGCAGTATTTT. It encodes CASSGLDPLGTQYF.

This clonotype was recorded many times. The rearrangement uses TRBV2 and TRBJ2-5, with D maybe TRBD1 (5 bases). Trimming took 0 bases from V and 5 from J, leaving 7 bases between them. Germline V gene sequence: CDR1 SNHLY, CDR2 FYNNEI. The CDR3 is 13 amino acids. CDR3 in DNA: TGTGCCAGCAGTGAAGCTTACAGGGAGACCCAGTACTTC. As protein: CASSEAYRETQYF.

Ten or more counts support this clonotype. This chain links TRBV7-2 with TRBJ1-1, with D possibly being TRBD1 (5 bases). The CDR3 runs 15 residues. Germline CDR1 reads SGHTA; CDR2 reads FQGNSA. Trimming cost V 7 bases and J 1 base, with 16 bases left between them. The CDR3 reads CASIGGAGRNTEAFF. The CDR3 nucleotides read TGTGCCAGCATAGGCGGGGCAGGGAGGAACACTGAAGCTTTCTTT.

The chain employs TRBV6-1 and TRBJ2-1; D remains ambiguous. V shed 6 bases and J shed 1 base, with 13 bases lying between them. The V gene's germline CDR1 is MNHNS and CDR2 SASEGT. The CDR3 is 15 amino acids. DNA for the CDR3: TGTGCCAGCAGCGCTAAAAGGATGTCCTACAATGAGCAGTTCTTC. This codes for CASSAKRMSYNEQFF.